This T cell receptor beta chain was sequenced for a study of early T cells in non-severe SARS-CoV-2 infection. Study overall: Sequencing of bulk RNA from unsorted whole blood was done, without chain pairing.

Individually, cDNA molecules had unique molecular identifiers attached to them. TCRdb fed the 5' RACE reads into MiXCR, producing one record per CDR3 protein. The sample shows 40,000 to 45,000 distinct CDR3 sequences, approximately 6.1% of them seen only once. This clonotype came up a few times. The CDR3 has 13 residues. V was shortened by 7 bases and J by 0 bases, with 7 bases between the two germline ends. CDR1 and CDR2 (germline): KGHDR, SFDVKD. This specimen consisted of whole blood, obtained at baseline. The chain recombines TRBV24-1 with TRBJ2-3; the D is unclear. This TCR was sampled from an adult who was a healthcare worker with PCR-confirmed SARS-CoV-2 infection or an uninfected control (not recorded which). The CDR3, as DNA: TGTGCCACCAGCGGGTCTAGCACAGATACGCAGTATTTT. This gives the protein CATSGSSTDTQYF.